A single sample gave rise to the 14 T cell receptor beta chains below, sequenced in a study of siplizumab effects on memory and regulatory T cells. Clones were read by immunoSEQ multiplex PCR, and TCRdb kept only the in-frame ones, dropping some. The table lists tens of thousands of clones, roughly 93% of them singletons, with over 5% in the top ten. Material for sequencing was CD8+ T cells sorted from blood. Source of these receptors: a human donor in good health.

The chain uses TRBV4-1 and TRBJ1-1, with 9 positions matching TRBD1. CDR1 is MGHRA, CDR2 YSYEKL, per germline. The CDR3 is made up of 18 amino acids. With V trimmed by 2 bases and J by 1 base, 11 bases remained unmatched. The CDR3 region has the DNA TGCGCCAGCAGCCAACCCTCCCCCGGGACAGGGACGAACACTGAAGCTTTCTTT. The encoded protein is CASSQPSPGTGTNTEAFF.

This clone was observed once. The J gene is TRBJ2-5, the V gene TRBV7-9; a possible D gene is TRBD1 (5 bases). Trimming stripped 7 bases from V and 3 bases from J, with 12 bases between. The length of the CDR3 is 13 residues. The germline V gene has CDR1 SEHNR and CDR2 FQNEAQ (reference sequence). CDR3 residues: CASTLDSEETQYF. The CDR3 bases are TGTGCCAGCACCCTCGACAGCGAAGAGACCCAGTACTTC.

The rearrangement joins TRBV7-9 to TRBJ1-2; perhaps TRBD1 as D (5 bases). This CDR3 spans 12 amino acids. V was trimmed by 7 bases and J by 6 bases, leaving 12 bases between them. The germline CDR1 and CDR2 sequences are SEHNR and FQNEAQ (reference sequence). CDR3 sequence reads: CASTSGRNGYTF. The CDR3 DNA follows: TGTGCCAGCACCTCGGGGCGGAATGGCTACACCTTC.

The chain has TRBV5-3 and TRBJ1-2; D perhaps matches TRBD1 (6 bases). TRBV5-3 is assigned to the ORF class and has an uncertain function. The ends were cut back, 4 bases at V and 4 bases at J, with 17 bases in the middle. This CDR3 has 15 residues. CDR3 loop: CARSLQGSGRYGYTF. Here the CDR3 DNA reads TGTGCCAGAAGCCTCCAGGGGTCGGGGCGCTATGGCTACACCTTC.

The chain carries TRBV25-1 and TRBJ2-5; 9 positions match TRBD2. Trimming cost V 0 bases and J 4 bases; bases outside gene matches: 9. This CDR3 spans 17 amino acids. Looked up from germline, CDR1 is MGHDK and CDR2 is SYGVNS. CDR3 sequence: CASSEYLVAGARETQYF. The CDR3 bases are TGTGCCAGCAGTGAATATTTAGTAGCGGGAGCCCGAGAGACCCAGTACTTC. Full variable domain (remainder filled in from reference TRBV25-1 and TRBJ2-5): EADIYQTPRYLVIGTGKKITLECSQTMGHDKMYWYQQDPGMELHLIHYSYGVNSTEKGDLSSESTVSRIRTEHFPLTLESARPSHTSQYLCASSEYLVAGARETQYFGPGTRLLVL.

The CDR3 DNA sequence: TGTGCCAGCACTCCGCTTTCCGGGGGTAACAATGAGCAGTTCTTC. As protein: CASTPLSGGNNEQFF. The J gene is TRBJ2-1, the V gene TRBV27; possible D gene TRBD2, 6 bases. Germline V lookup: CDR1 MNHEY, CDR2 SMNVEV (reference sequence). The V end lost 7 bases, the J end lost 5 bases, and 18 bases lay between the germline ends. The CDR3 extends over 15 amino acids.

This CDR3 reads CASTHSGRAFNEQFF. Here the CDR3 DNA reads TGTGCCAGTACCCATAGCGGGAGGGCCTTCAATGAGCAGTTCTTC. The chain recombines TRBV19 with TRBJ2-1, with 11 bases matching TRBD2. V was pared by 7 bases and J by 6 bases, with 8 bases of the junction left unmatched. Per the germline V gene, CDR1 is LNHDA and CDR2 is SQIVND (reference sequence). The CDR3 length is 15 residues. The variable domain in full, with the rest retrieved from reference TRBV19 and TRBJ2-1, is DGGITQSPKYLFRKEGQNVTLSCEQNLNHDAMYWYRQDPGQGLRLIYYSQIVNDFQKGDIAEGYSVSREKKESFPLTVTSAQKNPTAFYLCASTHSGRAFNEQFFGPGTRLTVL.

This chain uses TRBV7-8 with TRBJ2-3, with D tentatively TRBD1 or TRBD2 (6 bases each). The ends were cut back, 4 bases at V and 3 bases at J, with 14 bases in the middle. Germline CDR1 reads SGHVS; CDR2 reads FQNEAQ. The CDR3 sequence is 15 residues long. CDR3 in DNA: TGTGCCAGCAGCTCGGCGGAGGGGGTGACAGATACGCAGTATTTT. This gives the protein CASSSAEGVTDTQYF.

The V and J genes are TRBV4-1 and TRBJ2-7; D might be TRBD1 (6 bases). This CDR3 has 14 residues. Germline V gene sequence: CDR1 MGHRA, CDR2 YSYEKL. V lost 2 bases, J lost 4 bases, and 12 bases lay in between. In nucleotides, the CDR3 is TGCGCCAGCAGCCAAACGGACAGACTATACGAGCAGTACTTC. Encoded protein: CASSQTDRLYEQYF.

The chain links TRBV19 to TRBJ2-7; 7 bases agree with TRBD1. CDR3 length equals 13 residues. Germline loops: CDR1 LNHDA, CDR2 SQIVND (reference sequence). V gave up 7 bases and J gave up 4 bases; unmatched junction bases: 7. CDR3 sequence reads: CASTTGPGYEQYF. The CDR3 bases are TGTGCCAGTACGACAGGGCCTGGATACGAGCAGTACTTC.

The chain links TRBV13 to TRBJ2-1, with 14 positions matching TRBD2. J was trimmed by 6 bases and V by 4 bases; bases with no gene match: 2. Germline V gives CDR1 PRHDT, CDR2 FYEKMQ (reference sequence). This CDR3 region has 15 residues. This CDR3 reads CASSWGLAGVNEQFF. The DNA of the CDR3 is TGTGCCAGCAGCTGGGGACTAGCGGGAGTCAATGAGCAGTTCTTC.

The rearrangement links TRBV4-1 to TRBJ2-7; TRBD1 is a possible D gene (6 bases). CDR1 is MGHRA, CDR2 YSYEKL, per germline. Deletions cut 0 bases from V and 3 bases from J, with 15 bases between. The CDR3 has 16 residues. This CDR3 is CASSQDPSSGVYEQYF. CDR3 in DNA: TGCGCCAGCAGCCAAGATCCGTCGTCAGGGGTCTACGAGCAGTACTTC.

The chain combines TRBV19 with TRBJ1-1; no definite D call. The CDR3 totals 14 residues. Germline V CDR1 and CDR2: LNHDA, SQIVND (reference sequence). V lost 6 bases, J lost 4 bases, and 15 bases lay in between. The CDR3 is CASRRLEVGTEAFF. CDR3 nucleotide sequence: TGTGCCAGTAGGAGATTGGAAGTGGGCACTGAAGCTTTCTTT.

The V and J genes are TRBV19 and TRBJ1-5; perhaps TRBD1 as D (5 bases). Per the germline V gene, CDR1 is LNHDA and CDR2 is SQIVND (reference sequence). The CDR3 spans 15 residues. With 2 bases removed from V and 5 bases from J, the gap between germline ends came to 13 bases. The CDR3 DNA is TGTGCCAGTAGTATATTTTTTGGGGCGGATCAGCCCCAGCATTTT. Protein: CASSIFFGADQPQHF.